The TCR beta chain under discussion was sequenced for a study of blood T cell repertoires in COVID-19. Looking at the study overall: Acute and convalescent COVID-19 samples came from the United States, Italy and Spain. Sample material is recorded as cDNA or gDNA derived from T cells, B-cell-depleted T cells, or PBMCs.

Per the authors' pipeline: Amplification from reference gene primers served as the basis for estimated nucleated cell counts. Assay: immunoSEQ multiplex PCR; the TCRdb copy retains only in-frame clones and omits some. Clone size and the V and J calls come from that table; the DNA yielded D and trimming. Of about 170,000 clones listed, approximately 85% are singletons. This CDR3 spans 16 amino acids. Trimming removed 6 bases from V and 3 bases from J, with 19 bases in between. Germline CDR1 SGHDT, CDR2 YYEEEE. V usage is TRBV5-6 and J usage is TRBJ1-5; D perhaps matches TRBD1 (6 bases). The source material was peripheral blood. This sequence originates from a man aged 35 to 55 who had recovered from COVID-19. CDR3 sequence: CASTLFEQGHNQPQHF. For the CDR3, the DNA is TGTGCCAGCACCCTCTTCGAGCAGGGACACAATCAGCCCCAGCATTTT.